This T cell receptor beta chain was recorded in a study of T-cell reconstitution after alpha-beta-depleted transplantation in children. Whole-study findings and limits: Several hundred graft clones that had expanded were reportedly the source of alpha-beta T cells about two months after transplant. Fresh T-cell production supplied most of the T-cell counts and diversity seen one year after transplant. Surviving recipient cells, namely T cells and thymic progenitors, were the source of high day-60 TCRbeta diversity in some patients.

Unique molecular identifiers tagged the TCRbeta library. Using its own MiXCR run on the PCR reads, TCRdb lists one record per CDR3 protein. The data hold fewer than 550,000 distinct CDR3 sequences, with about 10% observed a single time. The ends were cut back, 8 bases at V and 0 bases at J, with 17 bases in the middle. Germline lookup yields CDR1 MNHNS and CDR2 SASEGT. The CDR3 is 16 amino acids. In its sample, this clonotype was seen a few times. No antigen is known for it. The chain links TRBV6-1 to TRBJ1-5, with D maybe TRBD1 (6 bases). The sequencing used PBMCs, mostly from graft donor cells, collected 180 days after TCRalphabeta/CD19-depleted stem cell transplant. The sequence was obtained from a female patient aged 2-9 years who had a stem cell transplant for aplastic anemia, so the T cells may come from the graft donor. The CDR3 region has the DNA TGTGCCAGCGCAGGGGTATTCCCCGCTAGCAATCAGCCCCAGCATTTT. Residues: CASAGVFPASNQPQHF.